This paragraph covers one TCR beta chain sequence. This sample is drawn from a study of T cell changes during pregnancy in multiple sclerosis. The method was immunoSEQ multiplex PCR; TCRdb's version includes in-frame clones alone and lacks a portion of them. The sample includes tens of thousands of clones, around 91% of them seen just once. This CDR3 has 11 residues. Germline-derived CDR1 and CDR2 are MDHEN and SYDVKM. V lost 6 bases, J lost 9 bases, and 9 bases lay in between. The TCR originated in a female donor in good health, enrolled as a control in a pregnancy study. The rearrangement joins TRBV28 to TRBJ1-5; D gene unclear. Specimen: peripheral blood, collected in the third trimester of pregnancy. CDR3 nucleotides: TGTGCCAGCAGGCGAGGGCGGCCCCAGCATTTT. Its translation: CASRRGRPQHF.